One and the same sample provided the 25 T cell receptor beta chains below, sequenced in a study of response to subunit inactivated influenza vaccine. In TCRdb, the RT-PCR reads were re-called with MiXCR into one record per CDR3 protein. The sample yields about 570,000 distinct CDR3 sequences, approximately 10% seen once. This same sample was also taken into another study, of T cells expressing NK-cell markers. From that second work: 5'RACE template switching with UMIs generated TCR beta cDNA.

This specimen consisted of PBMCs from blood, obtained on the day of vaccination. The source of these receptors is a man in his forties or fifties who received an inactivated influenza vaccine.

This clonotype was observed a few times. The CDR3 is CASSQGAGDSYEQYF. CDR3 sequence (DNA): TGTGCCAGCAGCCAAGGTGCCGGGGACAGCTACGAGCAGTACTTC. The gene calls are TRBV14 and TRBJ2-7, with TRBD1 matching 7 bases. J lost 3 bases, V lost 1 base, and 6 bases had no gene match. In germline, CDR1 is SGHDN, CDR2 FVKESK. The CDR3 loop spans 15 amino acids. The full variable domain, with the rest looked up from reference TRBV14 and TRBJ2-7, is EAGVTQFPSHSVIEKGQTVTLRCDPISGHDNLYWYRRVMGKEIKFLLHFVKESKQDESGMPNNRFLAERTGGTYSTLKVQPAELEDSGVYFCASSQGAGDSYEQYFGPGTRLTVT.

The gene calls are TRBV4-3 and TRBJ2-7; 7 nucleotides match TRBD2. This CDR3 is built from 15 residues. Losses at the gene ends were 1 base for V and 4 bases for J; bases not matched to a gene: 7. Germline V gene lookup returns CDR1 LGHNA and CDR2 YSLEER. The CDR3 loop reads CASSQGSSGSYEQYF. The CDR3 DNA is TGCGCCAGCAGCCAAGGCTCTAGCGGTAGTTACGAGCAGTACTTC.

The chain is built from TRBV12-3 or TRBV12-4 and TRBJ2-1, with D perhaps TRBD1 or TRBD2 (6 bases each). The CDR3 has 17 residues. The ends were cut back, 5 bases at V and 5 bases at J, with 22 bases in the middle. The CDR3 coding sequence is TGTGCCAGCAGTCCCGGGACAAATGGAGGGGAGGACAATGAGCAGTTCTTC. As protein: CASSPGTNGGEDNEQFF.

The rearrangement joins TRBV15 to TRBJ2-2; 11 nucleotides line up with TRBD2. CDR3 length: 20 residues. Germline V lookup: CDR1 LNHNV, CDR2 YYDKDF (reference sequence). V was pared by 3 bases and J by 0 bases, with 12 bases of the junction left unmatched. CDR3 DNA: TGTGCCACCAGCAGGGCCGGGACTAGCGGAACGTTCGCGAACACCGGGGAGCTGTTTTTT. Protein: CATSRAGTSGTFANTGELFF.

A few counts support this clonotype. This chain joins TRBV9 and TRBJ2-5; 12 bases align to TRBD2. Germline assignment: CDR1 SGDLS and CDR2 YYNGEE. Trimming removed 5 bases from V and 9 bases from J; junction bases left unmatched: 11. The CDR3 covers 15 residues. CDR3 sequence: CASSGLAGLPRPQYF. DNA for the CDR3: TGTGCCAGCAGTGGACTAGCGGGGCTTCCAAGACCCCAGTACTTC.

This clonotype was detected a few times. The chain joins TRBV6-5 to TRBJ1-1; D is unresolved. The V end lost 0 bases, the J end lost 1 base, and 6 bases lay between the germline ends. The CDR3 runs 14 residues. Germline loops: CDR1 MNHEY, CDR2 SVGAGI. In nucleotides, the CDR3 is TGTGCCAGCAGTTACTCGAAACGGAACACTGAAGCTTTCTTT. This sequence encodes CASSYSKRNTEAFF.

The chain recombines TRBV12-3 or TRBV12-4 with TRBJ2-2; weak D call: TRBD1 (6 bases). The CDR3 spans 15 residues. The germline V and J ends were trimmed by 8 bases and 0 bases, with 13 bases remaining between them. CDR3 protein: CASRTGPTNTGELFF. The CDR3 DNA follows: TGTGCCAGCCGAACAGGGCCCACGAACACCGGGGAGCTGTTTTTT.

This rearrangement joins TRBV5-5 to TRBJ2-7, with 11 nucleotides matching TRBD2. The CDR3 length is 15 residues. CDR1 is SGHKS and CDR2 is YYEKEE in the germline V gene (reference sequence). V was pared by 5 bases and J by 6 bases, with 10 bases of the junction left unmatched. The chain's CDR3 is CASSWTTSGSAEQYF. CDR3 bases: TGTGCCAGCAGTTGGACCACTAGCGGGAGTGCCGAGCAGTACTTC. Full variable domain (outside the CDR3, taken from reference TRBV5-5 and TRBJ2-7): DAGVTQSPTHLIKTRGQQVTLRCSPISGHKSVSWYQQVLGQGPQFIFQYYEKEERGRGNFPDRFSARQFPNYSSELNVNALLLGDSALYLCASSWTTSGSAEQYFGPGTRLTVT.

This clonotype was counted between two and nine times. The rearrangement links TRBV5-4 to TRBJ2-3; 14 nucleotides match TRBD2. Per germline, CDR1 SGHNT and CDR2 YYREEE (reference sequence). J was trimmed by 4 bases and V by 0 bases; bases with no gene match: 4. The CDR3 is 17 amino acids. In DNA form, the CDR3 reads TGTGCCAGCAGCTTGGGGACTAGCGGGGGGCTCGCAGATACGCAGTATTTT. It encodes CASSLGTSGGLADTQYF.

This clonotype appeared a few times. This sequence joins TRBV5-1 and TRBJ2-1, with D maybe TRBD1 (5 bases). V was trimmed by 1 base and J by 7 bases, leaving 12 bases between them. The CDR3 is 14 amino acids. CDR1 and CDR2 (germline): SGHRS, YFSETQ. CDR3 protein: CASSLSPGINEQFF. The CDR3 DNA reads TGCGCCAGCAGCTTGAGTCCAGGGATTAATGAGCAGTTCTTC.

The rearrangement links TRBV15 to TRBJ2-1; the D call may be TRBD1 or TRBD2 (5 bases each). V lost 1 base, J lost 6 bases, and 16 bases lay in between. The CDR3 covers 16 residues. CDR1 is LNHNV and CDR2 is YYDKDF in the germline V gene (reference sequence). This CDR3 reads CATSRVRMSGPNEQFF. Written as DNA, the CDR3 is TGTGCCACCAGCAGAGTTAGGATGTCGGGGCCCAATGAGCAGTTCTTC.

This clonotype showed up just a few times. V is TRBV4-1 and J is TRBJ2-1, with D perhaps assigned TRBD1 or TRBD2 (5 bases each). This CDR3 is built from 18 residues. Trimming removed 0 bases at V and 0 bases at J, with 15 bases between. The V gene's germline CDR1 is MGHRA and CDR2 YSYEKL. The CDR3 sequence is CASSQDLSGTSSYNEQFF. The CDR3 DNA follows: TGCGCCAGCAGCCAAGATCTCTCTGGGACCAGCTCCTACAATGAGCAGTTCTTC.

The sample holds a few counts of this clonotype. J is TRBJ1-1 and V is TRBV7-6; unclear D gene. Germline CDR1 SGHVS, CDR2 FNYEAQ. The CDR3 is made up of 13 amino acids. Trimming took 4 bases from V and 8 from J, leaving 14 bases between them. CDR3 sequence reads: CASSSYRGREAFF. The CDR3 DNA is TGTGCCAGCAGCTCATATAGAGGGCGGGAAGCTTTCTTT.

This chain links TRBV10-3 with TRBJ2-5; 11 nucleotides match TRBD2. V shed 5 bases, J shed 4 bases, and the junction held 6 bases outside the gene matches. CDR1 ENHRY and CDR2 SYGVKD come from the germline V gene. This CDR3 contains 15 residues. CDR3 in amino acids: CAISFTSGSSETQYF. CDR3 sequence (DNA): TGTGCCATCAGTTTCACTAGCGGGAGTTCAGAGACCCAGTACTTC.

This clonotype was recorded many times. One end of the junction varies from germline; a read error may be responsible. The chain has TRBV4-3 and TRBJ2-7; D might be TRBD2 (6 bases). The CDR3 has 15 residues. Germline V gene data show CDR1 as LGHNA and CDR2 as YSLEER. CDR3 loop: CASSQGVWDSNEQYF. As DNA, the CDR3 is TGCGCCAGCAGCCAAGGGGTTTGGGACTCCAACGAGCAGTACTTC.

This clonotype was detected only a few times. The rearrangement joins TRBV11-3 to TRBJ2-7; tentative D call: TRBD1 (6 bases). The germline gives CDR1 SGHNT, CDR2 YENEEA. The CDR3 is 15 amino acids. V was cut by 0 bases and J by 0 bases, with 9 bases left in between. The CDR3 reads CASSLDPGDSYEQYF. The CDR3 DNA sequence: TGTGCCAGCAGCTTAGATCCAGGGGACTCCTACGAGCAGTACTTC.

The chain uses TRBV20-1 and TRBJ2-5, with no clear D. CDR1 and CDR2 (germline): DFQATT, SNEGSKA (reference sequence). This CDR3 comprises 13 residues. Trimming pared 6 bases from V and 1 base from J, leaving 12 bases between. CDR3 DNA: TGCAGTGCAAGTAGGCGCGTCCAAGAGACCCAGTACTTC. Amino acid sequence: CSASRRVQETQYF.

This chain connects TRBV11-2 to TRBJ2-1; 9 bases fit TRBD2. CDR3 length equals 15 residues. Trimming at V came to 5 bases and at J to 7 bases, leaving 9 bases not matched to a gene. The germline gives CDR1 SGHAT, CDR2 FQNNGV. This chain's CDR3 is CASSINGGGANEQFF. The CDR3 nucleotides are TGTGCCAGCAGCATAAACGGCGGGGGGGCAAATGAGCAGTTCTTC. The full variable domain, in which reference TRBV11-2 and TRBJ2-1 provide the parts outside the CDR3, is EAGVAQSPRYKIIEKRQSVAFWCNPISGHATLYWYQQILGQGPKLLIQFQNNGVVDDSQLPKDRFSAERLKGVDSTLKIQPAKLEDSAVYLCASSINGGGANEQFFGPGTRLTVL.

This clonotype was recorded at least ten times. V and J are TRBV5-4 and TRBJ1-5; D ambiguous. The CDR3 is 13 amino acids. Germline CDR1 and CDR2: SGHNT and YYREEE (reference sequence). V was trimmed by 0 bases and J by 6 bases, leaving 7 bases between them. CDR3 nucleotides: TGTGCCAGCAGCTTGGGGTGGGGTCAGCCCCAGCATTTT. This gives the protein CASSLGWGQPQHF.

The chain recombines TRBV28 with TRBJ1-1; D unresolved. The V and J ends lost 7 bases and 6 bases respectively, with 12 bases between them. The CDR3 spans 12 residues. Germline CDR1 and CDR2: MDHEN and SYDVKM. Written as DNA, the CDR3 is TGTGCCAGCAACGGAGTTTTCCCTGAAGCTTTCTTT. Protein product: CASNGVFPEAFF.

Many counts were recorded for this clonotype. The chain joins TRBV14 to TRBJ1-6; D ambiguous. Germline CDR1 reads SGHDN; CDR2 reads FVKESK. The V and J ends lost 0 bases and 8 bases respectively, with 11 bases between them. The CDR3 totals 15 residues. The CDR3, as DNA: TGTGCCAGCAGCCAAGATCAAGGACGACATTCACCCCTCCACTTT. This gives the protein CASSQDQGRHSPLHF.

In its sample, this clonotype was seen a few times. This chain joins TRBV7-9 and TRBJ2-7; D call uncertain. The CDR3 runs 15 residues. CDR1 is SEHNR, CDR2 FQNEAQ, per germline (reference sequence). V was clipped by 4 bases and J by 6 bases, with 19 bases between them. The CDR3 here is CASSSSGSIFSEQYF. For the CDR3, the DNA is TGTGCCAGCAGCTCATCCGGGTCAATATTCTCCGAGCAGTACTTC.

This clonotype was seen a handful of times. The chain combines TRBV7-2 with TRBJ2-3; no firm D call. The CDR3 sequence is 15 residues long. V was trimmed by 5 bases and J by 4 bases, leaving 16 bases between them. Per germline, CDR1 SGHTA and CDR2 FQGNSA. The CDR3 sequence: CASSVGTVIPDTQYF. Here the CDR3 DNA reads TGTGCCAGCAGCGTAGGAACGGTTATTCCAGATACGCAGTATTTT. The full variable domain, rest sourced from reference TRBV7-2 and TRBJ2-3, is GAGVSQSPSNKVTEKGKDVELRCDPISGHTALYWYRQSLGQGLEFLIYFQGNSAPDKSGLPSDRFSAERTGGSVSTLTIQRTQQEDSAVYLCASSVGTVIPDTQYFGPGTRLTVL.

This chain links TRBV11-1 with TRBJ2-6, with 7 bases identical to TRBD1. V shed 5 bases and J 2 bases; nucleotides not matched to a gene: 15. This CDR3 is 19 amino acids long. The germline CDR1 and CDR2 sequences are SGHAT and FQDESV (reference sequence). CDR3 in DNA: TGTGCCAGCAGCCTTGGGACAGTCTGGGGAGAGCCTGGGGCCAACGTCCTGACTTTC. This encodes CASSLGTVWGEPGANVLTF.

This clonotype has a handful of counts. This may stem from a read error, because a much larger clone lies one nucleotide away. The V gene is TRBV12-3 or TRBV12-4, the J gene TRBJ2-7, with TRBD1 matching over 7 bases. The CDR3 length is 14 residues. V shed 3 bases, J shed 0 bases, and the junction held 2 bases outside the gene matches. The CDR3 DNA reads TGTGCCAGCAGTTTTGGGACAGACTCCTACGAGCAGTACTTC. Its translation is CASSFGTDSYEQYF.